The rows below give T cell receptor beta chains drawn from one sample of a study of T cells in Graves' hyperthyroidism and ophthalmopathy. One entry per CDR3 protein results from TCRdb running MiXCR on the multiplex PCR reads. Here the sample spans about 420,000 distinct CDR3 sequences, less than 20% being singletons. Sequencing used blood. These receptor sequences come from a woman aged 18-30 years with Graves' hyperthyroidism. CDR3s include the opening cysteine and the closing phenylalanine or tryptophan. A D gene is named only where the DNA matches it firmly. A clone size is listed for some rows: how often the clone was seen (once, few, many), or a class if it is expanded.

CASSLGIMGNQPQHF	TGCGCCAGCAGCCTCGGTATCATGGGCAATCAGCCCCAGCATTTT	TRBV5-1	TRBJ1-5	NA	many
CASSQPTVGWGELFF	TGTGCCAGCAGCCAACCGACAGTGGGTTGGGGGGAGCTGTTTTTT	TRBV6-2/TRBV6-3	TRBJ2-2	NA	few
CASSESQVHLHF	TGTGCCAGCAGTGAATCCCAAGTTCACCTCCACTTT	TRBV25-1	TRBJ1-6	NA	NA
CASSAASLNEQFF	TGTGCCAGCAGCGCGGCTAGCCTCAATGAGCAGTTCTTC	TRBV7-2	TRBJ2-1	NA	many
CASSPTPDNEQFF	TGTGCCAGCAGCCCCACCCCAGATAATGAGCAGTTCTTC	TRBV11-3	TRBJ2-1	NA	many
CASSLELGGAGYEQFF	TGCGCCAGCAGCTTGGAGCTTGGCGGGGCGGGGTATGAGCAGTTCTTC	TRBV5-1	TRBJ2-1	NA	many
CASSGSFGNGYGYTF	TGTGCCAGCAGTGGGTCGTTTGGGAACGGCTATGGCTACACCTTC	TRBV12-3/TRBV12-4	TRBJ1-2	NA	NA
CASSLPNLGLSANTEAFF	TGTGCCAGCAGTCTCCCGAACTTGGGCCTCTCAGCGAACACTGAAGCTTTCTTT	TRBV28	TRBJ1-1	NA	NA
CASSVDREAEAFF	TGTGCCAGCAGCGTAGATAGGGAGGCTGAAGCTTTCTTT	TRBV9	TRBJ1-1	NA	many
CAISESHRVIGYTF	TGTGCCATCAGTGAGTCGCACAGGGTCATCGGCTACACCTTC	TRBV10-3	TRBJ1-2	NA	many
CASSLSWTGEPQHF	TGTGCCAGCAGCTTAAGCTGGACGGGAGAGCCCCAGCATTTT	TRBV7-9	TRBJ1-5	NA	NA